This T cell receptor beta chain was captured in a study of cytomegalovirus exposure and HLA in healthy donors. The wider study: Early on, a data release was issued that held 80 million or so unique TCRs from HLA-typed donors.

In the case of this clone: Its antigen remains unidentified.

It was with 60 Vbeta and 13 Jbeta primers that the PCR ran. The data were produced by immunoSEQ multiplex PCR, yet TCRdb's version contains in-frame clones alone and is incomplete. This sample carries tens of thousands of clones, roughly three fifths of them seen once, and the ten largest clones take 3.5% to 4.5%. General observations from the study: Analyses of presence and absence presupposed an approximately uniform sequencing depth across donors. Later on, an analysis tied 18,000 or so TCR beta sequences to HLA alleles at 0.05 false discovery rate.

There are 17 residues in the CDR3. The sequenced sample consisted of PBMCs. The chain employs TRBV21-1 and TRBJ1-6; TRBD1, the table's D call, was not compared with the DNA. TRBV21-1 is given as a pseudogene. The TCR sequence derives from a man younger than 40 in good health and CMV-seronegative. The CDR3 protein is CASSKDYRAPESSPLHF. The CDR3 DNA reads as TGTGCCAGCAGCAAAGACTACAGGGCCCCTGAGTCATCACCCCTCCACTTT.